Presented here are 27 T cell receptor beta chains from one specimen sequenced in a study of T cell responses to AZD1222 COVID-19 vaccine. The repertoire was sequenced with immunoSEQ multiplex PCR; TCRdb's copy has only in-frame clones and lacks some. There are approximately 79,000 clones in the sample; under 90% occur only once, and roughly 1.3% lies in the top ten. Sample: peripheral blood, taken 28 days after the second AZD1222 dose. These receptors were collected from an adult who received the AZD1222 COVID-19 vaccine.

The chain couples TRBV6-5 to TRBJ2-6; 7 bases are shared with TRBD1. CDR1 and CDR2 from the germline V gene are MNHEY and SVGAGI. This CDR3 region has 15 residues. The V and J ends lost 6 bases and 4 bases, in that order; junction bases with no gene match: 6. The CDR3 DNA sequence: TGTGCCAGCAGGACAGGGTTATCAGGGGCCAACGTCCTGACTTTC. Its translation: CASRTGLSGANVLTF.

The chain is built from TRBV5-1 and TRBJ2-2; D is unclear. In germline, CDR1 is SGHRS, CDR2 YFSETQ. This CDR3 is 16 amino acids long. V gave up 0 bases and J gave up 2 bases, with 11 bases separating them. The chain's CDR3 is CASSLAGSVNTGELFF. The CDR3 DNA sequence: TGCGCCAGCAGCTTGGCCGGAAGCGTTAACACCGGGGAGCTGTTTTTT.

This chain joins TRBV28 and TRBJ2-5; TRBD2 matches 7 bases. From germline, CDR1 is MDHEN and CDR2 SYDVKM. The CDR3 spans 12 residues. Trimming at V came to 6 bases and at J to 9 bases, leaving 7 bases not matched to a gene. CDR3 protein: CASRAGRGSQYF. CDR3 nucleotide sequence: TGTGCCAGCAGGGCAGGGAGGGGTTCCCAGTACTTC.

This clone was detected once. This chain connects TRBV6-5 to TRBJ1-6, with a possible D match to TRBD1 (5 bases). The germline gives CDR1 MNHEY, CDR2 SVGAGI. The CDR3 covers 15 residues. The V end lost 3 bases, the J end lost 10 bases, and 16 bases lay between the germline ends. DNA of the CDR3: TGTGCCAGCAGTTATAGGGACCGGAGGGACTCACCCCTCCACTTT. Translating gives CASSYRDRRDSPLHF.

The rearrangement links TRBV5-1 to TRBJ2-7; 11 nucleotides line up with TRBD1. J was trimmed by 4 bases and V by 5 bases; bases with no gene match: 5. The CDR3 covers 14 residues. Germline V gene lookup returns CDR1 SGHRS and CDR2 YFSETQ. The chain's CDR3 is CASRTGTGGYEQYF. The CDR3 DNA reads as TGCGCCAGCAGAACCGGGACAGGGGGTTACGAGCAGTACTTC.

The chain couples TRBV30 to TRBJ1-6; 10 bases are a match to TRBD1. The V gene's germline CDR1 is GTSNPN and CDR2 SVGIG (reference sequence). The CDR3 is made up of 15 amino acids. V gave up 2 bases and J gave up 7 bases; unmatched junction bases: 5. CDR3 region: CAWSLPGQGNSPLHF. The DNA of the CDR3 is TGTGCCTGGAGTTTGCCGGGACAGGGGAATTCACCCCTCCACTTT.

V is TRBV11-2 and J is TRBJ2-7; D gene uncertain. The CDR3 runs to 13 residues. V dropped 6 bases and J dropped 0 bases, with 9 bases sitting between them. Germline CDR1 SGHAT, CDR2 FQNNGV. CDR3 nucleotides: TGTGCCAGCAGGTCTGTGGGCTCCTACGAGCAGTACTTC. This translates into CASRSVGSYEQYF.

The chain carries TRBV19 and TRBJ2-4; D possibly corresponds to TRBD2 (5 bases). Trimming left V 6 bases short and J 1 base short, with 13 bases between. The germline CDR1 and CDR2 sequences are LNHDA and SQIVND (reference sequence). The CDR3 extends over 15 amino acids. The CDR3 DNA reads TGTGCCAGTAGCGGGCGGGTCCCGGCCAAAAACATTCAGTACTTC. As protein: CASSGRVPAKNIQYF.

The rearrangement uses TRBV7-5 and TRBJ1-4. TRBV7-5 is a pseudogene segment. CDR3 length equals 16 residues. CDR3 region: CVRSSPEIATNEKLFF. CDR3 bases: TGTGTCAGAAGCTCCCCTGAGATTGCAACTAATGAAAAACTGTTTTTT.

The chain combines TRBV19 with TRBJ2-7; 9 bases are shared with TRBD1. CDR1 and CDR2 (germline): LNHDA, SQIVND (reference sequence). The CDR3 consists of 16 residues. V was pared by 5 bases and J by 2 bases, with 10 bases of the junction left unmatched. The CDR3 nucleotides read TGTGCCAGTAGTCGACAAACAGGGGGCCTCACCTACGAGCAGTACTTC. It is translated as CASSRQTGGLTYEQYF. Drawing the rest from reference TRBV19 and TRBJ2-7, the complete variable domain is DGGITQSPKYLFRKEGQNVTLSCEQNLNHDAMYWYRQDPGQGLRLIYYSQIVNDFQKGDIAEGYSVSREKKESFPLTVTSAQKNPTAFYLCASSRQTGGLTYEQYFGPGTRLTVT.

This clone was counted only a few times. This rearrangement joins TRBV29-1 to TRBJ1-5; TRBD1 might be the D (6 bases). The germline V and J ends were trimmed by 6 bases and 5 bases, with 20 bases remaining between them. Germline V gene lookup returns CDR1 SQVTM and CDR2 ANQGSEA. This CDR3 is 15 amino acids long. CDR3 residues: CSVLLEGGPYQPQHF. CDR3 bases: TGCAGCGTCCTCCTGGAGGGGGGTCCCTATCAGCCCCAGCATTTT.

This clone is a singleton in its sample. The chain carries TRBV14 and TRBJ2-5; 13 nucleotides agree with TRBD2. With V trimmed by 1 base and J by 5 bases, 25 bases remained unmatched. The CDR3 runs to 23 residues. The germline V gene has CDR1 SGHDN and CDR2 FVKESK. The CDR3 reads CASSQVILGTTGLAGSRRETQYF. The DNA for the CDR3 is TGTGCCAGCAGCCAAGTTATCTTGGGGACGACGGGACTAGCGGGATCCCGGCGGGAGACCCAGTACTTC.

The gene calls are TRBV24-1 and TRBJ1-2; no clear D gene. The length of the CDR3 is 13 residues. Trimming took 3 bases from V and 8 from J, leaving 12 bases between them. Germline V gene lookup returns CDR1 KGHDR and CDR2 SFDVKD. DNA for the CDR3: TGTGCCACCAGTGATCGCAGGACCCTCGGCTACACCTTC. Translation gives CATSDRRTLGYTF.

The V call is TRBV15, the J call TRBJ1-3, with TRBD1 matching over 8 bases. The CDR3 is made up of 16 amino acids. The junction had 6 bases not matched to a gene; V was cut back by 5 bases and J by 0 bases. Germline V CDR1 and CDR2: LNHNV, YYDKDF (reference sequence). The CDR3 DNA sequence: TGTGCCACCAGCGAGCTCGACAGGGGCTCTGGAAACACCATATATTTT. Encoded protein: CATSELDRGSGNTIYF.

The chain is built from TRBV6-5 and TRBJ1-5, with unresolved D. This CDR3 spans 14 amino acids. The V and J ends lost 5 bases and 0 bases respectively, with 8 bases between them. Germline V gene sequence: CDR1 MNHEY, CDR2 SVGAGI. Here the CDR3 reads CASSLGYSNQPQHF. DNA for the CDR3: TGTGCCAGCAGTCTGGGGTATAGCAATCAGCCCCAGCATTTT.

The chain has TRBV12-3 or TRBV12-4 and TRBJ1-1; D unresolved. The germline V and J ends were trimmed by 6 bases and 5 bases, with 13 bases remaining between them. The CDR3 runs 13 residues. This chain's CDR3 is CASSLTRGTEAFF. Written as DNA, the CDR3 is TGTGCCAGCAGCTTGACTCGGGGAACTGAAGCTTTCTTT.

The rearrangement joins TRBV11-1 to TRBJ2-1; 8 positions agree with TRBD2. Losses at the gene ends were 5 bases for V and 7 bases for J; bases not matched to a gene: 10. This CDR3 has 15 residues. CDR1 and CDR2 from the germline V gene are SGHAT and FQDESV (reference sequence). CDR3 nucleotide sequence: TGTGCCAGCAGCCCGAGCGGGAGAAAGGAGAATGAGCAGTTCTTC. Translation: CASSPSGRKENEQFF.

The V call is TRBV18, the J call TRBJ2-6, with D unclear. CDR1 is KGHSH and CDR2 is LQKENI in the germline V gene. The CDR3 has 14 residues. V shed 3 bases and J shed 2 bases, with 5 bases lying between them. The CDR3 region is CASSPFPGANVLTF. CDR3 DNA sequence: TGTGCCAGCTCACCCTTTCCTGGGGCCAACGTCCTGACTTTC.

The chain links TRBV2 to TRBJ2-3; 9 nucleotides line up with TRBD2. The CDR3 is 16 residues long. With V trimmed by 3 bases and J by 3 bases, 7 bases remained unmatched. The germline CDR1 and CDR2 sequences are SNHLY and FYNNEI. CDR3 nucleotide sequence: TGTGCCAGCAGTGAGCGGGCGGGAGGGCTGACAGATACGCAGTATTTT. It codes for CASSERAGGLTDTQYF.

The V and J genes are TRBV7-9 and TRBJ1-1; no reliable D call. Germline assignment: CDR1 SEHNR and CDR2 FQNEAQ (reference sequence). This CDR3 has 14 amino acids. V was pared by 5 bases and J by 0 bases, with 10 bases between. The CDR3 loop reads CASSTSGVNTEAFF. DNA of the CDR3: TGTGCCAGCAGCACGTCCGGGGTGAACACTGAAGCTTTCTTT.

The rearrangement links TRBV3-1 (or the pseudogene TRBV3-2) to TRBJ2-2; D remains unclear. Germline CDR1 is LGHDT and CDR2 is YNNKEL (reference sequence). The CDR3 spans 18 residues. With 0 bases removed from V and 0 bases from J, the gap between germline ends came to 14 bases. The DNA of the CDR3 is TGTGCCAGCAGCCAAGAGAGGCGACGCAGCACGAACACCGGGGAGCTGTTTTTT. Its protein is CASSQERRRSTNTGELFF.

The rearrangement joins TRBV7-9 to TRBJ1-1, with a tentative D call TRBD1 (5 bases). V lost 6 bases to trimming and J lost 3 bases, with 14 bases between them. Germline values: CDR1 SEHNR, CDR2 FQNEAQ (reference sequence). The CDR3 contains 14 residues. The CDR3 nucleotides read TGTGCCAGCAGACAAGACAGCTTATACACTGAAGCTTTCTTT. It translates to CASRQDSLYTEAFF.

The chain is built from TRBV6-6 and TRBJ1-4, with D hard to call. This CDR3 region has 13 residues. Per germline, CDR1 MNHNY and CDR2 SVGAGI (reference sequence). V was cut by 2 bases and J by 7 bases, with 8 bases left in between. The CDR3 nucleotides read TGTGCCAGCAGTTACCGAGAGTTTGAAAAACTGTTTTTT. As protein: CASSYREFEKLFF.

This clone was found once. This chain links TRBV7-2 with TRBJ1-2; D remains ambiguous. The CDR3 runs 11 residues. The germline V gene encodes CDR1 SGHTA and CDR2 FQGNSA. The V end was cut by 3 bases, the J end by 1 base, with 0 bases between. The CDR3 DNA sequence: TGTGCCAGCAGCTTTAACTATGGCTACACCTTC. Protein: CASSFNYGYTF.

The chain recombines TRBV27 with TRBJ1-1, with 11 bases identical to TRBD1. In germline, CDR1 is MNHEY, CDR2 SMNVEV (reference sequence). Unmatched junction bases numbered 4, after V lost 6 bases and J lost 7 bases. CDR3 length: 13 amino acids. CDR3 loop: CASSTGTGGEAFF. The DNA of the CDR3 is TGTGCCAGCAGCACCGGGACAGGGGGTGAAGCTTTCTTT.

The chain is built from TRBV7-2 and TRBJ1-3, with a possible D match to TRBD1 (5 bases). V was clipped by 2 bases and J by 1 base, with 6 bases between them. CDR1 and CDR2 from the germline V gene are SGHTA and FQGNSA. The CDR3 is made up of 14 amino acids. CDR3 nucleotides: TGTGCCAGCAGCTTAAAGGGGTCTGGAAACACCATATATTTT. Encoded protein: CASSLKGSGNTIYF.

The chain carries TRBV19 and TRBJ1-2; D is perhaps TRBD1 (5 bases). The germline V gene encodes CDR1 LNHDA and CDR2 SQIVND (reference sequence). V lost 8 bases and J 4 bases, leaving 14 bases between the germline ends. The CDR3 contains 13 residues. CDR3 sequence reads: CASGREGPYGYTF. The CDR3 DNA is TGTGCCAGTGGGCGGGAGGGACCCTATGGCTACACCTTC.